In its sample, the clone carrying this TCR beta chain was seen many times. Antigen specificity is unknown. CDR1 is SGHTA and CDR2 is FQGNSA in the germline V gene. The CDR3 extends over 17 amino acids. With V trimmed by 4 bases and J by 5 bases, 12 bases remained unmatched. The time point: persistent/refractory GD, antithyroid drugs over 5 years with positive TRAb. Making the TCR library involved RNA that had been extracted from PBMCs. This entry comes from a study of regulatory T cells in long-lasting Graves disease. Study-level results: Patients with persistent disease shared roughly 3,000 public clonotypes, outpacing the roughly 1,000 shared by new patients. Persistent disease was characterized by preferential usage of TRBV28, TRBJ1-2 and TRBJ2-5.

Libraries of TCR beta came from iRepertoire HTBI primers plus Arm-PCR of CDR3 regions. TCRdb analysed the multiplex PCR reads with MiXCR anew, one entry per CDR3 protein. The sample gives almost 350,000 distinct CDR3 sequences, roughly 21% of which show up once; 29% is in the top ten. The genes are TRBV7-2 and TRBJ1-4; 8 nucleotides align to TRBD1. This clonotype was obtained from a female donor with Graves disease. Material: peripheral blood mononuclear cells (PBMCs), obtained when the disease was refractory, from a patient treated with antithyroid drugs. CDR3 nucleotides: TGTGCCAGCAGCTCGGGACAGGCCCCTGGGATCAATGAAAAACTGTTTTTT. Amino acids: CASSSGQAPGINEKLFF.